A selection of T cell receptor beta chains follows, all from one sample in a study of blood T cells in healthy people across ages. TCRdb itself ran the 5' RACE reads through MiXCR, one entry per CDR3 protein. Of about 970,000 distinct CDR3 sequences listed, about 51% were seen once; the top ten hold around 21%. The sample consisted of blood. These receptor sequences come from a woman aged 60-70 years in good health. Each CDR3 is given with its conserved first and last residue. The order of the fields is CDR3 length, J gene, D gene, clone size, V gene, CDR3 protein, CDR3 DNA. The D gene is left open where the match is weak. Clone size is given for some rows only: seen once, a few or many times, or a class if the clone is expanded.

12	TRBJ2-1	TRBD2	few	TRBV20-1	CSLAGNSLGQFF	TGCAGTTTAGCGGGAAATTCTTTAGGGCAGTTCTTC
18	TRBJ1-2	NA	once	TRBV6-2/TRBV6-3	CATIARTGSVGLNYGYTF	TGTGCCACCATCGCAAGGACGGGTTCGGTTGGTTTAAACTATGGCTACACCTTC
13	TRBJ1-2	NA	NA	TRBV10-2	CASSESGRQGYTF	TGCGCCAGCAGTGAGTCGGGTCGACAGGGCTACACCTTC
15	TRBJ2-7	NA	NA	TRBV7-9	CASSPWAGVIYEQYF	TGTGCCAGCAGCCCATGGGCCGGGGTGATCTACGAGCAGTACTTC
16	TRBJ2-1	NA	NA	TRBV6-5	CASSSTGSLSYNEQFF	TGTGCCAGCAGTTCTACAGGGAGTCTTTCCTACAATGAGCAGTTCTTC
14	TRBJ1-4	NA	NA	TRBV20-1	CSASIKRSGEKLFF	TGCAGTGCTAGTATAAAAAGGAGCGGTGAAAAACTGTTTTTT
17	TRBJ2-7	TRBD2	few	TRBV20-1	CSATGLAGNSPPYEQYF	TGCAGTGCTACCGGACTAGCGGGGAACAGTCCACCCTACGAGCAGTACTTC
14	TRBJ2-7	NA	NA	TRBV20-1	CSARADRATYEQYF	TGCAGTGCTAGAGCAGATAGGGCGACCTACGAGCAGTACTTC
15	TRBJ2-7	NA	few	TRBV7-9	CASSSFTGSGDEQYF	TGTGCCAGCAGCTCATTTACAGGGTCCGGCGACGAGCAGTACTTC
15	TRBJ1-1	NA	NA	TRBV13	CASSQAGGRGTEAFF	TGTGCCAGCAGCCAAGCCGGGGGGCGAGGCACTGAAGCTTTCTTT
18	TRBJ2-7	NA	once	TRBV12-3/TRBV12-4	CASNAMGVSGDLSYEQYF	TGTGCCAGCAACGCTATGGGGGTATCGGGGGACTTGAGCTACGAGCAGTACTTC
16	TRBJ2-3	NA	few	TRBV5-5	CASSLESAMSTDTQYF	TGTGCCAGCAGCTTGGAGAGTGCCATGAGCACAGATACGCAGTATTTT
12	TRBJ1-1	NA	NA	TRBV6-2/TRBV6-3	CASGVQFTEAFF	TGTGCCAGCGGCGTGCAGTTCACTGAAGCTTTCTTT
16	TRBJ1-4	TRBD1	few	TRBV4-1	CASSQPSDRENEKLFF	TGCGCCAGCAGCCAACCCAGTGACAGGGAGAACGAAAAACTGTTTTTT